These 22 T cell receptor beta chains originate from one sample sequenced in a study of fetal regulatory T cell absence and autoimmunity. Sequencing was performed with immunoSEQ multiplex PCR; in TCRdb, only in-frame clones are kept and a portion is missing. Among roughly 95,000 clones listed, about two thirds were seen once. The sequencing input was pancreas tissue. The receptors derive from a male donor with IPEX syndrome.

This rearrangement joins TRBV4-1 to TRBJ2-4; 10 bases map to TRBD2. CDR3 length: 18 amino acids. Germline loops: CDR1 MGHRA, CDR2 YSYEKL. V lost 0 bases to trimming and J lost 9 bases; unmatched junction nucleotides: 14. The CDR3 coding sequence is TGCGCCAGCAGCCAAGAACTAACTAGCGGGGCGATCTGGGGCATTCAGTACTTC. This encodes CASSQELTSGAIWGIQYF.

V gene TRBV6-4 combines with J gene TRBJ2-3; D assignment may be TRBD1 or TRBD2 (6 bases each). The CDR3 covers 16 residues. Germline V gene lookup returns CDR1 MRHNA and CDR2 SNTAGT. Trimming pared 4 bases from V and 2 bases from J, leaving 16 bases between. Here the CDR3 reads CASSVRGGDNTDTQYF. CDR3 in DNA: TGTGCCAGCAGTGTCCGTGGAGGGGACAACACAGATACGCAGTATTTT.

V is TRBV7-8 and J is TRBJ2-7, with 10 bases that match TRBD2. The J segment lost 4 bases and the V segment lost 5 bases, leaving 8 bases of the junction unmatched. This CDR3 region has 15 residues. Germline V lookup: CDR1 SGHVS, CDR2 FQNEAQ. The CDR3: CASSQESGRAYEQYF. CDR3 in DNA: TGTGCCAGCAGCCAAGAAAGCGGGAGGGCTTACGAGCAGTACTTC.

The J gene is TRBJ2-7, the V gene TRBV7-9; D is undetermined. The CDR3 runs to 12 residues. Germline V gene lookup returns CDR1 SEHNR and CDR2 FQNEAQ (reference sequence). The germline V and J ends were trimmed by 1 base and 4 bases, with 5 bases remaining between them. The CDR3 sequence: CASSLEAYEQYF. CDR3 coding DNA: TGTGCCAGCAGCTTAGAGGCGTACGAGCAGTACTTC.

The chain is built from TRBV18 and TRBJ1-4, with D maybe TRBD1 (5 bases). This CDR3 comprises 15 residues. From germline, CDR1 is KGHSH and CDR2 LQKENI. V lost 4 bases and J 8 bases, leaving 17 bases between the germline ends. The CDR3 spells CASSHGRGRGEKLFF. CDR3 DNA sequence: TGTGCCAGCTCACATGGCCGGGGACGTGGGGAAAAACTGTTTTTT.

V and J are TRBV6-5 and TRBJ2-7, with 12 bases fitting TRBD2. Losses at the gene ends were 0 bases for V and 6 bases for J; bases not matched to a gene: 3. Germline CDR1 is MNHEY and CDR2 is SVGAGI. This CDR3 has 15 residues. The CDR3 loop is CASSYSTSGSFEQYF. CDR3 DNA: TGTGCCAGCAGTTACTCGACTAGCGGGAGTTTCGAGCAGTACTTC.

The CDR3: CASSLTSGNSYNEQFF. CDR3 nucleotide sequence: TGTGCCAGCAGTTTGACTAGCGGGAATTCCTACAATGAGCAGTTCTTC. This chain connects TRBV27 to TRBJ2-1; TRBD2 agrees at 11 bases. CDR1 and CDR2 (germline): MNHEY, SMNVEV (reference sequence). CDR3 size: 16 residues. V trimming: 3 bases; J trimming: 1 base; junction bases outside the gene matches: 2.

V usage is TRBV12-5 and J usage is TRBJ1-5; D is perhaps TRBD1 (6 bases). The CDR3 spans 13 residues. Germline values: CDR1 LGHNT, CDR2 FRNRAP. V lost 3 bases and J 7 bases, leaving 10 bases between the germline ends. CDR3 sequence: CASGLGGGQPQHF. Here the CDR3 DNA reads TGTGCTAGTGGTTTAGGGGGGGGGCAGCCCCAGCATTTT.

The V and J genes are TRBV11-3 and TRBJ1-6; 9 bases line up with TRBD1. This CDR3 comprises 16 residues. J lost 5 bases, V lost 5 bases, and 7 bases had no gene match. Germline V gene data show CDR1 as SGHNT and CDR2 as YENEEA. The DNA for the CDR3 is TGTGCCAGCAGCCACGGGACAGGGTGGGATAATTCACCCCTCCACTTT. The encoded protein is CASSHGTGWDNSPLHF.

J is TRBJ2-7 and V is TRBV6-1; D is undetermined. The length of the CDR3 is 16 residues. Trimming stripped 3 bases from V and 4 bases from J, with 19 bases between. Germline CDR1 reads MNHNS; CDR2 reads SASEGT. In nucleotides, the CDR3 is TGTGCCAGCAGTGAGGCTGATCGATGGTGGCTTTACGAGCAGTACTTC. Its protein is CASSEADRWWLYEQYF.

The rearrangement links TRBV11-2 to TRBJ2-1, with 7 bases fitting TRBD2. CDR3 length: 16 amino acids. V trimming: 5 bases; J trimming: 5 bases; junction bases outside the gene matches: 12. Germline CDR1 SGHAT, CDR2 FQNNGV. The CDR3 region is CASSAILAEPHNEQFF. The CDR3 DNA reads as TGTGCCAGCAGCGCTATCCTAGCGGAGCCACACAATGAGCAGTTCTTC.

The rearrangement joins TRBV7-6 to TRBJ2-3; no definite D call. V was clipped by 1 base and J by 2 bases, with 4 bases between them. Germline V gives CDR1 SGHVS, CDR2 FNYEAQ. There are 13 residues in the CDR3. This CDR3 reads CASSLGTTDTQYF. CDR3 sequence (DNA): TGTGCCAGCAGCTTAGGGACCACAGATACGCAGTATTTT.

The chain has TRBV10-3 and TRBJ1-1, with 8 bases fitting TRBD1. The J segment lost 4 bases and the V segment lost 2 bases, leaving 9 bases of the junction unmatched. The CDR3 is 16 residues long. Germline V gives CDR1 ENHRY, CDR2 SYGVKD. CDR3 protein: CAISEGQGGVSTEAFF. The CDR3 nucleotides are TGTGCCATCAGTGAGGGACAGGGAGGGGTAAGCACTGAAGCTTTCTTT.

CDR3 sequence reads: CASSFGLGTAGGYGYTF. In nucleotides, the CDR3 is TGTGCCAGCAGCTTTGGACTTGGGACAGCGGGGGGCTATGGCTACACCTTC. The chain couples TRBV7-2 to TRBJ1-2, with 7 bases matching TRBD1. Germline CDR1 reads SGHTA; CDR2 reads FQGNSA. The CDR3 contains 17 residues. J lost 4 bases, V lost 3 bases, and 14 bases had no gene match.

The CDR3 spells CASSLVAGKDTIYF. As DNA, the CDR3 is TGCGCCAGCAGCTTGGTAGCAGGGAAAGACACCATATATTTT. This rearrangement joins TRBV5-1 to TRBJ1-3; maybe TRBD1 (5 bases). Germline values: CDR1 SGHRS, CDR2 YFSETQ. V gave up 0 bases and J gave up 8 bases, with 12 bases separating them. This CDR3 has 14 residues.

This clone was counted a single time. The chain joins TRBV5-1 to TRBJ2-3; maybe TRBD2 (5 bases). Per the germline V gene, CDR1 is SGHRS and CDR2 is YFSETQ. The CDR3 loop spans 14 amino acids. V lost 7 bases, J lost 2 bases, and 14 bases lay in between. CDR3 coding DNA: TGCGCCAGCGCCTCCGGACTTTCCACAGATACGCAGTATTTT. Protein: CASASGLSTDTQYF.

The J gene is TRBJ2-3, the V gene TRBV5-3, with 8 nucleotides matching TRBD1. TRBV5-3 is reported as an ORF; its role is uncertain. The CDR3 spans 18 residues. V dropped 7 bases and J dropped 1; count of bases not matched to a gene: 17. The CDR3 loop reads CARAGPEFHRGGTDTQYF. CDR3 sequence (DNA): TGTGCCAGAGCTGGGCCCGAATTCCACAGGGGGGGCACAGATACGCAGTATTTT.

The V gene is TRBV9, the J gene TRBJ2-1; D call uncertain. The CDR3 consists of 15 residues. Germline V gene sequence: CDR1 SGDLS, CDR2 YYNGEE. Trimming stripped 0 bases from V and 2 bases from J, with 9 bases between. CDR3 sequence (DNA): TGTGCCAGCAGCGTAGCTTGGTGGCCCTACAATGAGCAGTTCTTC. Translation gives CASSVAWWPYNEQFF.

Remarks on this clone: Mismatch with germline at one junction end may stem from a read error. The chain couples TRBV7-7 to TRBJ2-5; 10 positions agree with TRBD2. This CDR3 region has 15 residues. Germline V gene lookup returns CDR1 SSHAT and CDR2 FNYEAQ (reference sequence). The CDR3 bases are TGTGCTAGCAGCTCAGGACTAGCGGCTCGAGGGACCCAGTACTTC. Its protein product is CASSSGLAARGTQYF.

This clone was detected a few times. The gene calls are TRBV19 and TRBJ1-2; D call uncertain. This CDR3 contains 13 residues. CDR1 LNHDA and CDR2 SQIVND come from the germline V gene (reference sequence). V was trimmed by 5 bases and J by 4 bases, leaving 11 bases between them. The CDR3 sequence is CASSSRLPYGYTF. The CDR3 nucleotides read TGTGCCAGTAGTTCCAGACTCCCCTATGGCTACACCTTC.

CDR3 loop: CASSPESYNEQFF. DNA for the CDR3: TGCGCCAGCAGCCCAGAGTCCTACAATGAGCAGTTCTTC. The chain carries TRBV5-1 and TRBJ2-1; the D is unclear. Germline lookup yields CDR1 SGHRS and CDR2 YFSETQ. The length of the CDR3 is 13 residues. V lost 4 bases and J lost 1, with 6 bases in between.

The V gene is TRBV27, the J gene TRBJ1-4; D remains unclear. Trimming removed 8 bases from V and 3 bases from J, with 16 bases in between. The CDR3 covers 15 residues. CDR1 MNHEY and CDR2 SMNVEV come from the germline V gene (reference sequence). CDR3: CASAGLAGSNEKLFF. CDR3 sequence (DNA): TGTGCCAGCGCGGGTTTGGCAGGATCTAATGAAAAACTGTTTTTT. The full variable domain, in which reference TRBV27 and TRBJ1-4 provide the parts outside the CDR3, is EAQVTQNPRYLITVTGKKLTVTCSQNMNHEYMSWYRQDPGLGLRQIYYSMNVEVTDKGDVPEGYKVSRKEKRNFPLILESPSPNQTSLYFCASAGLAGSNEKLFFGSGTQLSVL.